The clone carrying this TCR beta chain has a handful of counts. Its target is not known. Unique molecular identifiers were carried by the TCR beta cDNA libraries. TCRdb redid the calling of the PCR reads with MiXCR, one entry per CDR3 protein. The data hold hundreds of thousands of distinct CDR3 sequences, with 40% to 50% observed a single time. This record belongs to a study of post-analysis software for immune sequencing data. General observations from the study: Compared against controls, patients with multiple sclerosis displayed significantly lower normalized Chao1 diversity. Five or six TRBV segments, TRBV5-6, TRBV5-1 and TRBV20-1 among them, were found more frequent in patients than controls.

The V gene lost 5 bases and the J gene lost 1 base, with 15 bases spanning the gap. Germline CDR1 reads SGHRS; CDR2 reads YFSETQ. The CDR3 runs 15 residues. The TCR comes from a girl aged 10 to 17 with multiple sclerosis. The chain has TRBV5-1 and TRBJ1-1; weak D call: TRBD1 (6 bases). Sequenced input: blood. This chain's CDR3 is CASSPTPGQNTEAFF. The CDR3 DNA reads as TGCGCCAGCAGTCCAACCCCGGGACAGAACACTGAAGCTTTCTTT. Based on the CDR3 plus reference TRBV5-1 and TRBJ1-1, the full variable domain is KAGVTQTPRYLIKTRGQQVTLSCSPISGHRSVSWYQQTPGQGLQFLFEYFSETQRNKGNFPGRFSGRQFSNSRSEMNVSTLELGDSALYLCASSPTPGQNTEAFFGQGTRLTVV.